A selection of T cell receptor beta chains follows, all from one sample in a study of blood T cell repertoires in COVID-19. The repertoire was sequenced with immunoSEQ multiplex PCR; TCRdb's copy has only in-frame clones and lacks some. This repertoire shows 30,000 to 40,000 clones, roughly 92% found once; its top ten account for roughly 5%. Specimen: peripheral blood. These receptors all stem from a human donor in a cohort sampled during active COVID-19. Both conserved end residues are part of each CDR3. A D gene is named only where the DNA matches it firmly. Only some rows state a clone size, as once, few, many or a class for expanded clones.

V gene: TRBV10-3
D gene: TRBD1
J gene: TRBJ1-1
clone size: -
CDR3 DNA: TGTGCCATCAGGGGGGACAGGGGGAACACTGAAGCTTTCTTT
CDR3 protein: CAIRGDRGNTEAFF

V gene: TRBV18
D gene: -
J gene: TRBJ2-1
clone size: once
CDR3 DNA: TGTGCCAGCTCACCCGAGATTTTGGGGGGGCGCAGAAATGAGCAGTTCTTC
CDR3 protein: CASSPEILGGRRNEQFF

V gene: TRBV4-2
D gene: -
J gene: TRBJ2-3
clone size: -
CDR3 DNA: -
CDR3 protein: CASSQVGVGTSGRPHGYF

V gene: TRBV19
D gene: -
J gene: TRBJ1-1
clone size: few
CDR3 DNA: TGTGCCAGTAGTGACGCCAGGCAGAGTAGCACTGAAGCTTTCTTT
CDR3 protein: CASSDARQSSTEAFF

V gene: TRBV6-5
D gene: TRBD1
J gene: TRBJ2-3
clone size: -
CDR3 DNA: TGTGCCAGCACTTTGGACAGGGAGAAGGATACGCAGTATTTT
CDR3 protein: CASTLDREKDTQYF

V gene: TRBV25-1
D gene: -
J gene: TRBJ2-4
clone size: -
CDR3 DNA: TGTGCCAGCAATTCGGGACTTAGTAGCATTCAGTACTTC
CDR3 protein: CASNSGLSSIQYF

V gene: TRBV19
D gene: -
J gene: TRBJ2-1
clone size: -
CDR3 DNA: TGTGCCAGTAGTATTGCCGGGGGAGACGGCACGTTCAATGAGCAGTTCTTC
CDR3 protein: CASSIAGGDGTFNEQFF

V gene: TRBV15
D gene: -
J gene: TRBJ1-4
clone size: -
CDR3 DNA: TGTGCCACCAGCAGAGCCAGGGCAGCATCTAATGAAAAACTGTTTTTT
CDR3 protein: CATSRARAASNEKLFF

V gene: TRBV27
D gene: -
J gene: TRBJ1-2
clone size: once
CDR3 DNA: TGTGCCAGCAGTTTGGCAGGGGCGCCTAACTATGGCTACACCTTC
CDR3 protein: CASSLAGAPNYGYTF

V gene: TRBV19
D gene: TRBD2
J gene: TRBJ2-2
clone size: -
CDR3 DNA: TGTGCCAGTAGTAAGTCCGCGGGACTAGGGACCGGGGAGCTGTTTTTT
CDR3 protein: CASSKSAGLGTGELFF

V gene: TRBV24-1
D gene: -
J gene: TRBJ1-1
clone size: -
CDR3 DNA: TGTGCCACCAGCCCGGACAGGAACACTGAAGCTTTCTTT
CDR3 protein: CATSPDRNTEAFF

V gene: TRBV11-2
D gene: -
J gene: TRBJ2-1
clone size: -
CDR3 DNA: TGTGCCAGCAGCCCCCCGAGGCATACCTCCTACAATGAGCAGTTCTTC
CDR3 protein: CASSPPRHTSYNEQFF

V gene: TRBV7-2
D gene: -
J gene: TRBJ1-1
clone size: -
CDR3 DNA: TGTGCCAGCTGCTTATCCGGTATCATGAACACTGAAGCTTTCTTT
CDR3 protein: CASCLSGIMNTEAFF

V gene: TRBV9
D gene: TRBD2
J gene: TRBJ2-1
clone size: -
CDR3 DNA: TGTGCCAGCAGCCCCCGTTCGGGCGGGGGATACAATGAGCAGTTCTTC
CDR3 protein: CASSPRSGGGYNEQFF

V gene: TRBV6-1
D gene: TRBD1
J gene: TRBJ2-7
clone size: -
CDR3 DNA: TGTGCCAGCAGTGAGGGACAGGGTACCTACGAGCAGTACTTC
CDR3 protein: CASSEGQGTYEQYF

V gene: TRBV29-1
D gene: TRBD1
J gene: TRBJ1-6
clone size: -
CDR3 DNA: TGCAGCGTAGGACAGGGCGCTAATTCACCCCTCCACTTT
CDR3 protein: CSVGQGANSPLHF

V gene: TRBV12-2
D gene: -
J gene: TRBJ1-5
clone size: -
CDR3 DNA: TGTGCAAGTCGCTTACCTCGAGACAGTCTCAATCAGCCCCAGCATTTT
CDR3 protein: CASRLPRDSLNQPQHF

V gene: TRBV11-2
D gene: TRBD2
J gene: TRBJ2-1
clone size: -
CDR3 DNA: TGTGCCAGCAGCCAAGGACTAGCGGCAGACAGCTCCTACAATGAGCAGTTCTTC
CDR3 protein: CASSQGLAADSSYNEQFF